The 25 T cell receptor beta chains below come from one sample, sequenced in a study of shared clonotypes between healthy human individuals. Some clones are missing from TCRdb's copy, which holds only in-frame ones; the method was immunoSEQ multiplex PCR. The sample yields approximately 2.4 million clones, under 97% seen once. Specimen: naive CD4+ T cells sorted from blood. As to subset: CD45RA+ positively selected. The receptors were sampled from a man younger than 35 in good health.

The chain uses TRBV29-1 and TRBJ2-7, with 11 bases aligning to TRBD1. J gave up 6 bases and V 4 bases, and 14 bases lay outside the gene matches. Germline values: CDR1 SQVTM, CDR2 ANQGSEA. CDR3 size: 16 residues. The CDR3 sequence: CSVAGPVGTGGGEQYF. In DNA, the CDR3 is TGCAGCGTTGCAGGCCCCGTCGGGACAGGGGGTGGCGAGCAGTACTTC.

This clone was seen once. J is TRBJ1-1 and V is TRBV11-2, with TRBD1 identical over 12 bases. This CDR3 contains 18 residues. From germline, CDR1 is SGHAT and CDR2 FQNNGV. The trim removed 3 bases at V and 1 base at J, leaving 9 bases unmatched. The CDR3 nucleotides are TGTGCCAGCAGCTTCACCGGGACAGGGGGCAATCAGAACACTGAAGCTTTCTTT. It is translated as CASSFTGTGGNQNTEAFF.

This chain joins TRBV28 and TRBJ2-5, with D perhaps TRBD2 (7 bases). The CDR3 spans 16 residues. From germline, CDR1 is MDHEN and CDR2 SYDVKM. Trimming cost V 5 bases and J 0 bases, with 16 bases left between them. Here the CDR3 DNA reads TGTGCCAGCAGTACTCCAACGGGGGGCTACCAAGAGACCCAGTACTTC. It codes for CASSTPTGGYQETQYF. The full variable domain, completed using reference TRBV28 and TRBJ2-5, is DVKVTQSSRYLVKRTGEKVFLECVQDMDHENMFWYRQDPGLGLRLIYFSYDVKMKEKGDIPEGYSVSREKKERFSLILESASTNQTSMYLCASSTPTGGYQETQYFGPGTRLLVL.

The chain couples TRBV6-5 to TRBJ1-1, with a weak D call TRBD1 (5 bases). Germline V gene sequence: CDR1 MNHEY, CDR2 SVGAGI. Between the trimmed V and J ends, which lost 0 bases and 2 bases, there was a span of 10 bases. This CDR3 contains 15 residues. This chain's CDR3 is CASSYSETVNTEAFF. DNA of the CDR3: TGTGCCAGCAGTTACTCCGAGACAGTCAACACTGAAGCTTTCTTT.

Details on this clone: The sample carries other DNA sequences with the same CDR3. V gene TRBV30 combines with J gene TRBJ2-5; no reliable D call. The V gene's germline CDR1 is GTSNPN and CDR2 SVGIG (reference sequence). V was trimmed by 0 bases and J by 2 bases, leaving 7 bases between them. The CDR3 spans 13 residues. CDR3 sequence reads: CAWSVRQQETQYF. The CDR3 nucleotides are TGTGCCTGGAGTGTACGCCAGCAAGAGACCCAGTACTTC.

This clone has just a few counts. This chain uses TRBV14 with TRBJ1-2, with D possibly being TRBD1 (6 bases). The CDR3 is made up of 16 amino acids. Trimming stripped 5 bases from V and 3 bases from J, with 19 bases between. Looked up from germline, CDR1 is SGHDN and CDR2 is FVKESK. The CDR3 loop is CASSASLGGRDYGYTF. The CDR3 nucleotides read TGTGCCAGCAGCGCTAGTCTAGGGGGAAGGGACTATGGCTACACCTTC.

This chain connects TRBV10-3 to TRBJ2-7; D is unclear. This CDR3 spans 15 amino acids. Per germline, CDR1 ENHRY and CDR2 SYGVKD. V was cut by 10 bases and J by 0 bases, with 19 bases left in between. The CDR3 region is CATSRDAESSYEQYF. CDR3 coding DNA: TGTGCCACCAGCCGCGACGCGGAATCCTCCTACGAGCAGTACTTC.

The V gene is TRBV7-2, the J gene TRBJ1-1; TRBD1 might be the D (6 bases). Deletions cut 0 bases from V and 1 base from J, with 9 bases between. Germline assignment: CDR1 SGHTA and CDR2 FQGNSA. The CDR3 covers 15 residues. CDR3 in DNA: TGTGCCAGCAGCTTAGCCGGGACACCGAACACTGAAGCTTTCTTT. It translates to CASSLAGTPNTEAFF. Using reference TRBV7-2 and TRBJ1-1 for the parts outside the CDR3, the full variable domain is GAGVSQSPSNKVTEKGKDVELRCDPISGHTALYWYRQSLGQGLEFLIYFQGNSAPDKSGLPSDRFSAERTGGSVSTLTIQRTQQEDSAVYLCASSLAGTPNTEAFFGQGTRLTVV.

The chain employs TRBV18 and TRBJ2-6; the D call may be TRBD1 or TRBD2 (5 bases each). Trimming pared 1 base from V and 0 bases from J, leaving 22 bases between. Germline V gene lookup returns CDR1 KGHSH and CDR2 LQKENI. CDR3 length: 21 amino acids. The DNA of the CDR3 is TGTGCCAGCTCACCACTAACAGACAGTCCGGGAAAGAGCTCTGGGGCCAACGTCCTGACTTTC. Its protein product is CASSPLTDSPGKSSGANVLTF.

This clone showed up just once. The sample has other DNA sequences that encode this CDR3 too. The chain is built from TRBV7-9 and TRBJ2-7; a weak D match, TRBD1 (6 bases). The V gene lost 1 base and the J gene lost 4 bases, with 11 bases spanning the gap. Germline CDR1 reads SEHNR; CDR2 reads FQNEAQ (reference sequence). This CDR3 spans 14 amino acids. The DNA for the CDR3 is TGTGCCAGCAGCTTAGGAGGGGGATCATACGAGCAGTACTTC. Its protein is CASSLGGGSYEQYF.

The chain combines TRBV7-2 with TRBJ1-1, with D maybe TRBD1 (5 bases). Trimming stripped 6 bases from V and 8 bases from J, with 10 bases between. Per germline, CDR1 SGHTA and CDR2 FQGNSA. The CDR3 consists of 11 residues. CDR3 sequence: CASSYRDEAFF. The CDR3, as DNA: TGTGCCAGCAGTTACCGGGACGAAGCTTTCTTT.

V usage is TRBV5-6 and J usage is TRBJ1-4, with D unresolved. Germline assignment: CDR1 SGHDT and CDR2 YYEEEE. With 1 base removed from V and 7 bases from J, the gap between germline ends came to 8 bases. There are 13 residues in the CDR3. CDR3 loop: CASSLTLGEKLFF. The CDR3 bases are TGTGCCAGCAGCTTGACCCTGGGTGAAAAACTGTTTTTT.

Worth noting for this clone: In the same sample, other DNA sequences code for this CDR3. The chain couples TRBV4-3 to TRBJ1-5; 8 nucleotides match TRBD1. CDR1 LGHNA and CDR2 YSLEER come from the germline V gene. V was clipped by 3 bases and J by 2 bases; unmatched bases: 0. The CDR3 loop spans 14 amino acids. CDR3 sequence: CASSQDRGNQPQHF. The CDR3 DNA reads TGCGCCAGCAGCCAGGACAGGGGCAATCAGCCCCAGCATTTT.

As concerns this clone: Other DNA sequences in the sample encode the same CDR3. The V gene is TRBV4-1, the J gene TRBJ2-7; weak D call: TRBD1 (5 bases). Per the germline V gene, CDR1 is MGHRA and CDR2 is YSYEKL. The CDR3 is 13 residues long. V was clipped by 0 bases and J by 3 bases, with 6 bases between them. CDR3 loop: CASSQDQGYEQYF. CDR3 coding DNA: TGCGCCAGCAGCCAAGATCAGGGCTACGAGCAGTACTTC.

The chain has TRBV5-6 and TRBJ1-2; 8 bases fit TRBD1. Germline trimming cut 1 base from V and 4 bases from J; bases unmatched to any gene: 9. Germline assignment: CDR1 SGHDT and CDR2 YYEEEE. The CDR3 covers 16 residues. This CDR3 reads CASSLFDRGSGYGYTF. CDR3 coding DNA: TGTGCCAGCAGCTTGTTCGACAGGGGCTCGGGCTATGGCTACACCTTC.

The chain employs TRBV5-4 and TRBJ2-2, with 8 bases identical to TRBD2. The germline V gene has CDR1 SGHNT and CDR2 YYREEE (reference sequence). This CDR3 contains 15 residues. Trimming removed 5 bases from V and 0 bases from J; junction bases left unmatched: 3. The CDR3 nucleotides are TGTGCCAGCAGTCCGGGGGGGACGAACACCGGGGAGCTGTTTTTT. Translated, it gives CASSPGGTNTGELFF.

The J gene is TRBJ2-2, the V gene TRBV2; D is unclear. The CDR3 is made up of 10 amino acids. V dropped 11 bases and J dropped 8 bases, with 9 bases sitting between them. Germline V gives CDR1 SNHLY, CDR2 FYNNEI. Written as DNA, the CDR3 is TGTGCCTCCCAAGGGGGGGAGCTGTTTTTT. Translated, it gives CASQGGELFF.

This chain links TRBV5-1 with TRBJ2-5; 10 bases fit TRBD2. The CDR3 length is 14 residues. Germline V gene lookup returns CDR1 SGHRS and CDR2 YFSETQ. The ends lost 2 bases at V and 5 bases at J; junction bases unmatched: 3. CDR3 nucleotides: TGCGCCAGCAGCTTTAGCGGGGGGTTGGAGACCCAGTACTTC. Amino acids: CASSFSGGLETQYF.

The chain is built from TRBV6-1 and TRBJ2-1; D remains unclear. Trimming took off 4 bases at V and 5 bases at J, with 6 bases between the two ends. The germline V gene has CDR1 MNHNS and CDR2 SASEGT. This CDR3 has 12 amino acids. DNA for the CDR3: TGTGCCAGCAGTGGCCGGCACAATGAGCAGTTCTTC. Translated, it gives CASSGRHNEQFF.

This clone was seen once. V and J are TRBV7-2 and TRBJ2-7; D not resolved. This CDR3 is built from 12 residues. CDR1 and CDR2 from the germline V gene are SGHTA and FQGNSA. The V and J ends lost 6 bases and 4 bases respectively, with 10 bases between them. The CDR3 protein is CASSYQPYEQYF. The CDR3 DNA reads TGTGCCAGCAGTTACCAACCGTACGAGCAGTACTTC.

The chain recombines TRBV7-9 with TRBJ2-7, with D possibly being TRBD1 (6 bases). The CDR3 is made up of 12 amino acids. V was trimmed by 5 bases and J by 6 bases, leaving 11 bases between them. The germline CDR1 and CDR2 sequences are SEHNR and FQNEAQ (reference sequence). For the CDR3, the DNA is TGTGCCAGCAGCCGGACAGTTGCCGAGCAGTACTTC. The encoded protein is CASSRTVAEQYF.

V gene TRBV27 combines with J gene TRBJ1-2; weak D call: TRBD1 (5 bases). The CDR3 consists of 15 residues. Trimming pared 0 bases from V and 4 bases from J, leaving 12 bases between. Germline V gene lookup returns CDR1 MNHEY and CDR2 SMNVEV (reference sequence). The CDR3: CASSLSWGETYGYTF. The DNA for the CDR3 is TGTGCCAGCAGTTTATCGTGGGGCGAGACCTATGGCTACACCTTC.

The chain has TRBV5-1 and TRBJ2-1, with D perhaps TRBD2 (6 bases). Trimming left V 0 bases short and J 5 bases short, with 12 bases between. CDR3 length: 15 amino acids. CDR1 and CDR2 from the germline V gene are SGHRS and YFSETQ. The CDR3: CASSLAGDGNNEQFF. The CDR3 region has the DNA TGCGCCAGCAGCTTGGCGGGAGACGGAAACAATGAGCAGTTCTTC. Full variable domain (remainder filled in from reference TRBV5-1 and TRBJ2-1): KAGVTQTPRYLIKTRGQQVTLSCSPISGHRSVSWYQQTPGQGLQFLFEYFSETQRNKGNFPGRFSGRQFSNSRSEMNVSTLELGDSALYLCASSLAGDGNNEQFFGPGTRLTVL.

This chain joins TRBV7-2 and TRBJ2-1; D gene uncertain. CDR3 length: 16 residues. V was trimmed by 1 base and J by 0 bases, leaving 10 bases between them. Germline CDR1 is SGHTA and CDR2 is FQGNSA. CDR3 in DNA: TGTGCCAGCAGCTTAGTTTCTACCAACTCCTACAATGAGCAGTTCTTC. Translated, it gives CASSLVSTNSYNEQFF.

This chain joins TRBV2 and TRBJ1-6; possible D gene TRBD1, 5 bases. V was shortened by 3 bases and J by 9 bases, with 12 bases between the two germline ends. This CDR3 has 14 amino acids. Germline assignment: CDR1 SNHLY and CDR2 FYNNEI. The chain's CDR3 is CASSDGQGRSPLHF. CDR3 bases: TGTGCCAGCAGTGATGGTCAGGGACGTTCACCCCTCCACTTT.